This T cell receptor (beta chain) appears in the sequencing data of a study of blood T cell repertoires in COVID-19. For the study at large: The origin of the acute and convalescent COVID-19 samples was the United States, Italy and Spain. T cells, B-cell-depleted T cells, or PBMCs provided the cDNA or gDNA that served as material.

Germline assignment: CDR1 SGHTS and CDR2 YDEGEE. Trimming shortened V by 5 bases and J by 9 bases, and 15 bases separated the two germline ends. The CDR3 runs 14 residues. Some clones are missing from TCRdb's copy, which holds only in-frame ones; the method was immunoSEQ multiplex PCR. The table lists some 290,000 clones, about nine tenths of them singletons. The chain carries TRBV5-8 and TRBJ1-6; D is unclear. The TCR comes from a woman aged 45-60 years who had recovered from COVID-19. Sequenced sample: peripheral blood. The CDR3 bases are TGTGCCAGCAGGATAGGATTTCGCGGTTCACCCCTCCACTTT. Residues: CASRIGFRGSPLHF.